This record covers a single TCR beta chain. What it binds is unknown. This specimen comes from a study of cytomegalovirus exposure and HLA in healthy donors. Study background: The roughly 100 million unique TCR beta sequences, from about 179 million T cells, were found by an earlier analysis. Among about 380 genotyped donors, around 80% fell in the Caucasian-associated ancestry cluster.

This PCR relied on a set of 60 Vbeta primers and 13 Jbeta primers. Profiling relied on immunoSEQ multiplex PCR, and the TCRdb table lists in-frame clones only, not all of them. Here the sample spans 63,000 or so clones, roughly 75% being singletons. Findings and caveats of the study: Later analysis demonstrated an association between a missense DCLRE1C variant and TCR beta V- and J-gene trimming.

At the time of sampling, donors were nominally healthy, though unrecorded immune exposures were likely. Sequencing was carried out using PBMCs. This sequence was found in a woman between 25 and 40 years old in good health and CMV-seropositive.

As DNA, the CDR3 is TGCGCCAGCAGCCAAGAGGAAGGAGCCCCGGCCTCGTCGCAGTATTTT. Amino acids: CASSQEEGAPASSQYF. The chain links TRBV4-3 to TRBJ2-3; D remains unclear. The CDR3 loop spans 16 amino acids. The germline V gene encodes CDR1 LGHNA and CDR2 YSLEER. Trimming took 0 bases from V and 10 from J, leaving 20 bases between them.